This TCR beta chain was profiled in a study of blood T cell repertoires in COVID-19 (dated by TCRdb to the early 2020s). About the study as a whole: Samples covering the acute and convalescent phases of COVID-19 were provided by collaborators in the United States, Italy and Spain. The material from the prospective study consisted of cDNA or gDNA derived from T cells, B-cell-depleted T cells, or PBMCs. Deeply sampled blood TCRbeta repertoires from subjects exposed to, actively infected with, or recovered from COVID-19 were included in the dataset. The repertoires were released in a freely available public database intended as a resource for research on the immune response to SARS-CoV-2. Samples came from the ongoing ImmuneRACE study (first 160 participants) plus 1,254 subjects from 6 global collaborators. Sample metadata almost always included a de-identified subject ID, COVID-19 status, age in years and sex. HLA class I and class II types, where available, came from metadata supplied by the sample provider rather than from assay-based typing. The full study reports these points: The amount of clinical and demographic metadata varied by source and participant and was provided uncurated.

TCRbeta CDR3 regions were amplified from genomic DNA using the immunoSEQ Assay, a bias-controlled multiplex PCR. From the authors' description of their analysis: Nucleated cell counts per sample were estimated from amplification of reference gene primers within the assay. Sequence reads were collapsed and filtered to measure the absolute abundance of every unique TCRbeta CDR3 rearrangement. For each sample, productive Simpson clonality was calculated as the square root of Simpson's diversity index over productive rearrangements. TCRdb stores this immuneACCESS table with in-frame sequences only. Part of the clones is absent; in the studies checked, under half of the shortfall reflects unresolved V genes, and no reason is known for the rest. The DNA gave D and trimming, while V, J and clone size come from that table. The sample table holds 50,000 to 75,000 clones, of which about 88% were seen once. 5% to 6.5% of the sample comes from the top ten.

Worth noting for this clone: No antigen is known for it. No per-base quality is available; no much larger clone lies one base away.

V was cut back by 4 bases and J by 3 bases, leaving a gap of 16 bases between them. Its CDR3 holds 15 amino acids, cysteine through phenylalanine. Left in the record is the CDR3 DNA by itself, 45 bases read in frame from the first base. From the germline V gene (reference sequence), CDR1 is SGHNT and CDR2 is YYREEE. Each collaborating institution followed its own protocols to collect whole blood in K2EDTA tubes. For TCRbeta analysis, collaborators shipped samples as frozen whole blood, isolated PBMCs, or DNA extracted from either of those sample types. The sequence was collected from a man older than 75 in a cohort sampled during active COVID-19. The chain uses TRBV5-4 and TRBJ1-1; confidence is insufficient to name the D gene. The sequenced material came from peripheral blood. The DNA reads TGTGCCAGCAGCCCTGGAGGAGATTGGGACACTGAAGCTTTCTTT. It codes for CASSPGGDWDTEAFF.